Presented here are 32 T cell receptor beta chains from one specimen sequenced in a study of blood T cells in healthy people across ages. Alongside a J-beta primer mix, a sample-barcoded 5' primer served in a second PCR lasting roughly 7 to 11 cycles. In TCRdb, the 5' RACE reads were re-called with MiXCR into one record per CDR3 protein. The sample lists about 1.8 million distinct CDR3 sequences, about 49% occurring once. Sequenced sample: blood. The source of these receptors is a middle-aged woman in good health.

V usage is TRBV10-3 and J usage is TRBJ2-1; D might be TRBD2 (5 bases). Germline assignment: CDR1 ENHRY and CDR2 SYGVKD. Trimming shortened V by 4 bases and J by 9 bases, and 13 bases separated the two germline ends. CDR3 length: 13 residues. CDR3 coding DNA: TGTGCCATCAGTGGGGCAGAAAGCGGTGAGCAGTTCTTC. As protein: CAISGAESGEQFF.

The V gene is TRBV5-1, the J gene TRBJ2-3; D is unclear. The CDR3 totals 15 residues. Looked up from germline, CDR1 is SGHRS and CDR2 is YFSETQ. Trimming cost V 0 bases and J 0 bases, with 8 bases left between them. The CDR3 region has the DNA TGCGCCAGCAGCTTGGACCCCATTAGCACAGATACGCAGTATTTT. Protein sequence: CASSLDPISTDTQYF.

For the CDR3, the DNA is TGCGCCAGCAGCCAAGGGACTAGCGATGGCGGGGATACGCAGTATTTT. The encoded protein is CASSQGTSDGGDTQYF. The chain joins TRBV4-3 to TRBJ2-3, with 9 bases matching TRBD2. This CDR3 spans 16 amino acids. Germline loops: CDR1 LGHNA, CDR2 YSLEER. After removal of 1 base from V and 6 bases from J, the junction contained 8 bases not matched to a gene.

V gene TRBV7-9 combines with J gene TRBJ2-1; the D gene could be TRBD1 or TRBD2 (5 bases each). Trimming removed 5 bases from V and 7 bases from J, with 27 bases in between. The CDR3 runs 18 residues. CDR1 and CDR2 (germline): SEHNR, FQNEAQ (reference sequence). CDR3 sequence reads: CASSPNPGSDGARNEQFF. Here the CDR3 DNA reads TGTGCCAGCAGCCCTAACCCCGGTTCGGACGGGGCGAGGAATGAGCAGTTCTTC.

The chain recombines TRBV5-6 with TRBJ2-7; tentatively, D is TRBD1 (6 bases). The assigned J gene may be wrong: the sequence end matches TRBJ2-4 better. The CDR3 runs to 14 residues. Germline CDR1 SGHDT, CDR2 YYEEEE. The CDR3 region has the DNA TGTGCCAGCAGCTTGGTTCGGGACATAAACATTCAGTACTTC. Residues: CASSLVRDINIQYF.

The sample holds a few counts of this clonotype. In DNA, the CDR3 is TGCGCCAGCAGCGCCGGGACAAACCAAGAGACCCAGTACTTC. It yields the protein CASSAGTNQETQYF. V is TRBV5-1 and J is TRBJ2-5; TRBD1 might be the D (6 bases). Germline lookup yields CDR1 SGHRS and CDR2 YFSETQ. V was clipped by 4 bases and J by 0 bases, with 10 bases between them. This CDR3 is built from 14 residues.

The chain joins TRBV20-1 to TRBJ2-3; no reliable D call. The V gene lost 5 bases and the J gene lost 6 bases, with 18 bases spanning the gap. The germline gives CDR1 DFQATT, CDR2 SNEGSKA (reference sequence). The CDR3 spans 14 residues. CDR3 residues: CSASILVASDTQYF. The DNA of the CDR3 is TGCAGTGCTTCCATCCTAGTGGCCTCGGATACGCAGTATTTT.

The chain combines TRBV5-4 with TRBJ2-3, with 7 bases that match TRBD2. With 7 bases clipped from V and 8 bases from J, the junction kept 19 bases outside the gene matches. The germline V gene encodes CDR1 SGHNT and CDR2 YYREEE (reference sequence). The CDR3 is 16 amino acids. CDR3 amino acids: CASSSGTGRLRGTQYF. In DNA form, the CDR3 reads TGTGCCAGCTCCAGCGGGACGGGGCGCCTCCGGGGTACGCAGTATTTT.

The rearrangement joins TRBV7-9 to TRBJ1-6, with D unclear. The CDR3 extends over 14 amino acids. Germline CDR1 and CDR2: SEHNR and FQNEAQ (reference sequence). The germline V and J ends were trimmed by 5 bases and 6 bases, with 11 bases remaining between them. CDR3 residues: CASSRNGCNSPLHF. For the CDR3, the DNA is TGTGCCAGCAGCCGGAACGGCTGTAATTCACCCCTCCACTTT.

This clonotype occurred a few times. The chain links TRBV6-2 or TRBV6-3 to TRBJ2-7, with TRBD1 identical over 9 bases. The CDR3 consists of 15 residues. Germline V gives CDR1 MNHEY, CDR2 SVGEGT. V dropped 5 bases and J dropped 5; count of bases not matched to a gene: 10. The CDR3, as DNA: TGTGCCAGCAGTCTCGCCGGGACAGGGACCCACGAGCAGTACTTC. Translating gives CASSLAGTGTHEQYF.

This clonotype appeared a single time. This chain joins TRBV6-5 and TRBJ2-2; maybe TRBD1 (6 bases). The germline gives CDR1 MNHEY, CDR2 SVGAGI. This CDR3 comprises 16 residues. Trimming stripped 7 bases from V and 5 bases from J, with 20 bases between. CDR3 region: CASKGPGTPTTGELFF. CDR3 DNA: TGTGCCAGCAAGGGACCCGGGACACCTACTACCGGGGAGCTGTTTTTT.

The chain uses TRBV29-1 and TRBJ2-1; 7 bases line up with TRBD1. Germline V lookup: CDR1 SQVTM, CDR2 ANQGSEA. Unmatched junction bases numbered 8, after V lost 6 bases and J lost 0 bases. CDR3 length: 15 residues. CDR3 in DNA: TGCAGCGTGTCGGGACAGTTCAGCTCCTACAATGAGCAGTTCTTC. Its protein is CSVSGQFSSYNEQFF.

This clonotype occurred many times. Mismatch with germline at one junction end may stem from a read error. The V gene is TRBV5-1, the J gene TRBJ2-7, with 7 bases fitting TRBD1. The CDR3 sequence is 13 residues long. Germline V gene lookup returns CDR1 SGHRS and CDR2 YFSETQ. The DNA for the CDR3 is TGTGCCAGCAGATCGACAGGGTCCTACGAGCAGTACTTC. Translation: CASRSTGSYEQYF.

This chain joins TRBV24-1 and TRBJ2-3, with 8 bases fitting TRBD2. CDR3 size: 16 residues. The germline V gene encodes CDR1 KGHDR and CDR2 SFDVKD. J lost 4 bases, V lost 5 bases, and 10 bases had no gene match. CDR3 residues: CATSGGMTSAPDTQYF. The CDR3 bases are TGTGCCACCAGTGGTGGCATGACTAGCGCACCAGATACGCAGTATTTT.

There are a few counts of this clonotype. This chain links TRBV7-8 with TRBJ1-5; D not certain. Trimming pared 0 bases from V and 6 bases from J, leaving 12 bases between. CDR3 length equals 15 residues. The V gene's germline CDR1 is SGHVS and CDR2 FQNEAQ. CDR3 protein: CASSLALEGIQPQHF. The CDR3 bases are TGTGCCAGCAGCTTAGCCTTGGAGGGCATTCAGCCCCAGCATTTT. The full variable domain, completed using reference TRBV7-8 and TRBJ1-5, is GAGVSQSPRYKVAKRGQDVALRCDPISGHVSLFWYQQALGQGPEFLTYFQNEAQLDKSGLPSDRFFAERPEGSVSTLKIQRTQQEDSAVYLCASSLALEGIQPQHFGDGTRLSIL.

This clonotype occurred a few times. V and J are TRBV7-2 and TRBJ1-2; 10 nucleotides align to TRBD1. Germline V gene data show CDR1 as SGHTA and CDR2 as FQGNSA. With V trimmed by 1 base and J by 7 bases, 9 bases remained unmatched. The CDR3 spans 16 residues. The CDR3 loop reads CASSLVMGQGFGGYTF. The CDR3 nucleotides are TGTGCCAGCAGCTTAGTAATGGGACAGGGGTTCGGTGGCTACACCTTC.

Here the CDR3 DNA reads TGCAGTGCTAGCAACAGGGGGCGGTACTCAGAAACCCAGTACTTC. Translated: CSASNRGRYSETQYF. This chain joins TRBV20-1 and TRBJ2-5, with 9 bases identical to TRBD1. Germline-derived CDR1 and CDR2 are DFQATT and SNEGSKA (reference sequence). V shed 3 bases, J shed 8 bases, and the junction held 13 bases outside the gene matches. This CDR3 is 15 amino acids long.

This clonotype was seen only a few times. The rearrangement joins TRBV3-1 to TRBJ2-4, with D perhaps TRBD1 or TRBD2 (6 bases each). The CDR3 is 15 amino acids. Germline assignment: CDR1 LGHDT and CDR2 YNNKEL (reference sequence). V gave up 0 bases and J gave up 5 bases, with 11 bases separating them. CDR3 protein: CASSQDRGTQNIQYF. The CDR3 DNA is TGTGCCAGCAGCCAAGATAGGGGGACTCAAAACATTCAGTACTTC.

This clonotype was observed a single time. The chain is built from TRBV6-5 and TRBJ1-2; 8 bases map to TRBD1. The CDR3 contains 15 residues. V shed 8 bases, J shed 3 bases, and the junction held 11 bases outside the gene matches. Germline-derived CDR1 and CDR2 are MNHEY and SVGAGI. The CDR3 bases are TGTGCCAGCGGTAACGGACAGGGAGGTTACTATGGCTACACCTTC. Amino acids: CASGNGQGGYYGYTF.

V and J are TRBV20-1 and TRBJ2-1, with a weak D call TRBD1 (6 bases). V was shortened by 5 bases and J by 5 bases, with 16 bases between the two germline ends. This CDR3 region has 14 residues. Germline values: CDR1 DFQATT, CDR2 SNEGSKA (reference sequence). The chain's CDR3 is CSAYPPTGNNEQFF. The CDR3 region has the DNA TGCAGTGCTTACCCACCAACAGGGAACAATGAGCAGTTCTTC.

This rearrangement joins TRBV7-8 to TRBJ2-3, with 8 positions matching TRBD1. Germline V gene lookup returns CDR1 SGHVS and CDR2 FQNEAQ. V shed 5 bases and J 0 bases; nucleotides not matched to a gene: 7. The length of the CDR3 is 16 residues. The CDR3 loop is CASSRGQGVSTDTQYF. For the CDR3, the DNA is TGTGCCAGCAGCAGAGGACAGGGTGTCAGCACAGATACGCAGTATTTT.

This clonotype showed up just a few times. The chain has TRBV6-6 and TRBJ1-1; 9 bases are shared with TRBD1. CDR1 is MNHNY, CDR2 SVGAGI, per germline (reference sequence). The V segment lost 5 bases and the J segment 5 bases; nucleotides outside the gene matches: 6. The CDR3 contains 14 residues. The CDR3 sequence is CASSTGTGSTEAFF. In DNA form, the CDR3 reads TGTGCCAGCAGTACCGGGACAGGGAGTACTGAAGCTTTCTTT.

This clonotype was found a few times. The chain has TRBV6-5 and TRBJ1-4; D is undetermined. The ends were cut back, 0 bases at V and 4 bases at J, with 12 bases in the middle. This CDR3 is 16 amino acids long. Germline V lookup: CDR1 MNHEY, CDR2 SVGAGI. The CDR3 loop is CASSYSNRRINEKLFF. The CDR3 region has the DNA TGTGCCAGCAGTTACTCGAATAGACGGATTAATGAAAAACTGTTTTTT.

This clonotype was observed a handful of times. This chain uses TRBV3-1 with TRBJ2-1; 8 bases align to TRBD1. This CDR3 is built from 15 residues. CDR1 LGHDT and CDR2 YNNKEL come from the germline V gene (reference sequence). The ends lost 0 bases at V and 7 bases at J; junction bases unmatched: 5. The CDR3 bases are TGTGCCAGCAGCCAAGACAGGGGGCGAACGAATGAGCAGTTCTTC. Its translation: CASSQDRGRTNEQFF.

Only one count was recorded for this clonotype. CDR3 amino acids: CSAPNKRTVTDTQYF. The CDR3 region has the DNA TGCAGTGCTCCAAACAAGAGAACAGTCACAGATACGCAGTATTTT. The chain recombines TRBV20-1 with TRBJ2-3; unclear D gene. CDR3 length: 15 residues. Germline CDR1 is DFQATT and CDR2 is SNEGSKA (reference sequence). Trimming left V 5 bases short and J 2 bases short, with 17 bases between.

This clonotype was observed many times. The chain links TRBV7-8 to TRBJ2-5; D remains unclear. This CDR3 is built from 14 residues. The V and J ends lost 3 bases and 4 bases respectively, with 12 bases between them. The germline V gene encodes CDR1 SGHVS and CDR2 FQNEAQ. CDR3 in DNA: TGTGCCAGCAGCTTGCCAGTTGATCGAGAGACCCAGTACTTC. Protein: CASSLPVDRETQYF. The full variable domain, completed using reference TRBV7-8 and TRBJ2-5, is GAGVSQSPRYKVAKRGQDVALRCDPISGHVSLFWYQQALGQGPEFLTYFQNEAQLDKSGLPSDRFFAERPEGSVSTLKIQRTQQEDSAVYLCASSLPVDRETQYFGPGTRLLVL.

The V call is TRBV12-3 or TRBV12-4, the J call TRBJ1-1, with D unclear. CDR3 size: 14 residues. The V and J ends lost 3 bases and 4 bases respectively, with 12 bases between them. CDR3: CASSLGPRTTEAFF. CDR3 bases: TGTGCCAGCAGTTTGGGCCCCCGGACCACTGAAGCTTTCTTT.

V gene TRBV7-2 combines with J gene TRBJ2-5; 8 bases agree with TRBD2. With V trimmed by 0 bases and J by 5 bases, 5 bases remained unmatched. The germline CDR1 and CDR2 sequences are SGHTA and FQGNSA. The CDR3 covers 15 residues. The chain's CDR3 is CASSLAGGAMETQYF. In DNA form, the CDR3 reads TGTGCCAGCAGCTTAGCCGGGGGGGCCATGGAGACCCAGTACTTC.

This clonotype occurred a few times. V usage is TRBV5-1 and J usage is TRBJ2-7, with TRBD1 as a possible D gene (5 bases). The germline CDR1 and CDR2 sequences are SGHRS and YFSETQ. The CDR3 runs 15 residues. With 0 bases removed from V and 3 bases from J, the gap between germline ends came to 13 bases. CDR3 loop: CASSLAGQGYYEQYF. As DNA, the CDR3 is TGCGCCAGCAGCTTGGCCGGGCAGGGCTACTACGAGCAGTACTTC.

The chain couples TRBV5-6 to TRBJ2-5; D is uncertain. The DNA end is a closer match to TRBJ2-7, so the J assignment may be wrong. CDR3 size: 13 residues. The germline V gene has CDR1 SGHDT and CDR2 YYEEEE. CDR3 nucleotide sequence: TGTGCCAGCAGTTTTCGACGATACTACGAGCAGTACTTC. Residues: CASSFRRYYEQYF.

The chain links TRBV25-1 to TRBJ1-1; 8 positions match TRBD1. The CDR3 has 16 amino acids. Germline CDR1 MGHDK, CDR2 SYGVNS. With V trimmed by 4 bases and J by 0 bases, 7 bases remained unmatched. The CDR3 sequence: CASSVRTGPMNTEAFF. CDR3 nucleotides: TGTGCCAGCAGTGTGAGGACAGGGCCTATGAACACTGAAGCTTTCTTT.

J is TRBJ2-7 and V is TRBV3-1; 13 bases map to TRBD2. This CDR3 has 17 amino acids. Unmatched junction bases numbered 13, after V lost 4 bases and J lost 7 bases. In germline, CDR1 is LGHDT, CDR2 YNNKEL (reference sequence). The CDR3 DNA sequence: TGTGCCAGCAGCCCTAGACTAGCGGGGGGTTACTACAATGAGCAGTACTTC. This translates into CASSPRLAGGYYNEQYF.